The 24 T cell receptor beta chains below come from one sample, sequenced in a study of blood T cell repertoires in COVID-19. Method: immunoSEQ multiplex PCR; TCRdb's copy keeps in-frame clones and lacks some. This repertoire shows some 190,000 clones, almost 90% found once; its top ten account for more than 1.4%. Sequenced material: peripheral blood. Receptors were obtained from a man between 18 and 29 years old with active or convalescent COVID-19.

This rearrangement joins TRBV5-8 to TRBJ1-1; 7 bases match TRBD1. This CDR3 spans 16 amino acids. J was trimmed by 0 bases and V by 0 bases; bases with no gene match: 5. Germline assignment: CDR1 SGHTS and CDR2 YDEGEE. The CDR3 DNA reads TGTGCCAGCAGCTTGGTCCAGGGGGTAGTGAACACTGAAGCTTTCTTT. Residues: CASSLVQGVVNTEAFF.

This clone was seen only once. This chain uses TRBV2 with TRBJ1-1; 9 bases are a match to TRBD1. J lost 4 bases, V lost 4 bases, and 4 bases had no gene match. The CDR3 totals 14 residues. The germline CDR1 and CDR2 sequences are SNHLY and FYNNEI. The CDR3 reads CASSVDRGGTEAFF. DNA for the CDR3: TGTGCCAGCAGTGTAGACAGGGGGGGCACTGAAGCTTTCTTT.

The V gene is TRBV5-4, the J gene TRBJ2-1, with D possibly TRBD2 on 6 matching bases. Per germline, CDR1 SGHNT and CDR2 YYREEE (reference sequence). CDR3 length: 15 amino acids. V was trimmed by 1 base and J by 5 bases, leaving 13 bases between them. The CDR3 DNA sequence: TGTGCCAGCAGCTTGTCCCGGGAGCGAGACAATGAGCAGTTCTTC. Encoded protein: CASSLSRERDNEQFF.

V and J are TRBV10-3 and TRBJ2-1; TRBD1 agrees at 7 bases. CDR1 and CDR2 from the germline V gene are ENHRY and SYGVKD. The CDR3 consists of 13 residues. V lost 6 bases and J lost 8; bases outside the gene matches: 7. The CDR3 DNA follows: TGTGCCATCAGGACGACAGGGAGCGATGAGCAGTTCTTC. Protein product: CAIRTTGSDEQFF.

CDR3 bases: TGTGCCAGCAGCCCCCAGGGACAGTATGATAGATTCTTT. Its translation is CASSPQGQYDRFF. V usage is TRBV9 and J usage is TRBJ1-1, with 7 bases identical to TRBD1. The germline CDR1 and CDR2 sequences are SGDLS and YYNGEE. V lost 4 bases to trimming and J lost 14 bases; unmatched junction nucleotides: 14. There are 13 residues in the CDR3.

The chain employs TRBV27 and TRBJ2-5; 9 bases agree with TRBD2. From germline, CDR1 is MNHEY and CDR2 SMNVEV (reference sequence). The trim removed 5 bases at V and 5 bases at J, leaving 15 bases unmatched. CDR3 length equals 17 residues. The CDR3 loop is CASSPKPIAGAGETQYF. DNA for the CDR3: TGTGCCAGCAGTCCAAAACCGATAGCGGGAGCCGGGGAGACCCAGTACTTC.

This clone was counted between two and nine times. The chain recombines TRBV27 with TRBJ2-3; 8 positions agree with TRBD2. The V gene end was trimmed by 6 bases and the J gene end by 5 bases; junction bases not matched to a gene: 10. Per germline, CDR1 MNHEY and CDR2 SMNVEV (reference sequence). The CDR3 covers 15 residues. As DNA, the CDR3 is TGTGCCAGCAGACCGAGCGGGGGACCGTTAGATACGCAGTATTTT. It translates to CASRPSGGPLDTQYF.

The genes are TRBV27 and TRBJ1-2; no clear D gene. The V gene lost 8 bases and the J gene lost 12 bases, with 13 bases spanning the gap. Germline V CDR1 and CDR2: MNHEY, SMNVEV (reference sequence). This CDR3 comprises 10 residues. The CDR3 loop reads CASPPGRDTF. The CDR3 bases are TGTGCCAGCCCTCCAGGTAGAGACACCTTC.

This rearrangement joins TRBV29-1 to TRBJ2-7; a possible D gene is TRBD1 (6 bases). The CDR3 contains 13 residues. In germline, CDR1 is SQVTM, CDR2 ANQGSEA. Trimming removed 0 bases from V and 3 bases from J, with 9 bases in between. For the CDR3, the DNA is TGCAGCGTTGAAGACCCGGACAGCTACGAGCAGTACTTC. Its translation is CSVEDPDSYEQYF.

The V call is TRBV9, the J call TRBJ2-3, with TRBD2 matching over 12 bases. Germline CDR1 SGDLS, CDR2 YYNGEE. V gave up 1 base and J gave up 0 bases; unmatched junction bases: 6. This CDR3 is built from 18 residues. The CDR3 region is CASSVHLAGGQSTDTQYF. The CDR3 bases are TGTGCCAGCAGCGTACACCTAGCGGGAGGGCAGAGCACAGATACGCAGTATTTT.

The V and J genes are TRBV12-3 or TRBV12-4 and TRBJ1-1; tentatively, D is TRBD1 (5 bases). V dropped 4 bases and J dropped 4 bases, with 10 bases sitting between them. This CDR3 spans 13 amino acids. The CDR3 sequence is CASSWAGPTEAFF. CDR3 in DNA: TGTGCCAGCAGTTGGGCAGGGCCCACTGAAGCTTTCTTT.

The rearrangement joins TRBV5-1 to TRBJ2-2; 7 nucleotides align to TRBD1. CDR1 SGHRS and CDR2 YFSETQ come from the germline V gene. V was pared by 0 bases and J by 3 bases, with 2 bases of the junction left unmatched. The CDR3 has 15 amino acids. CDR3 coding DNA: TGCGCCAGCAGCTTGGTCCAGGGGGACACCGGGGAGCTGTTTTTT. Amino acid sequence: CASSLVQGDTGELFF. The full variable domain, with the rest looked up from reference TRBV5-1 and TRBJ2-2, is KAGVTQTPRYLIKTRGQQVTLSCSPISGHRSVSWYQQTPGQGLQFLFEYFSETQRNKGNFPGRFSGRQFSNSRSEMNVSTLELGDSALYLCASSLVQGDTGELFFGEGSRLTVL.

The genes are TRBV28 and TRBJ1-2, with D possibly matching TRBD1 (6 bases). The CDR3 runs 14 residues. V was clipped by 6 bases and J by 0 bases, with 11 bases between them. Per germline, CDR1 MDHEN and CDR2 SYDVKM. CDR3 nucleotide sequence: TGTGCCAGCAGACTGACAGGAGCTAACTATGGCTACACCTTC. Encoded protein: CASRLTGANYGYTF.

The genes are TRBV30 and TRBJ2-2, with D possibly being TRBD1 (6 bases). This CDR3 has 15 residues. Germline V gene lookup returns CDR1 GTSNPN and CDR2 SVGIG (reference sequence). V lost 5 bases, J lost 4 bases, and 17 bases lay in between. CDR3 sequence reads: CAWVKGGRGTGELFF. The CDR3 nucleotides read TGTGCCTGGGTGAAAGGGGGACGCGGCACCGGGGAGCTGTTTTTT.

The rearrangement links TRBV6-1 to TRBJ2-7; no clear D gene. Trimming pared 3 bases from V and 2 bases from J, leaving 14 bases between. Germline assignment: CDR1 MNHNS and CDR2 SASEGT. This CDR3 is 15 amino acids long. The CDR3 loop reads CASSDLPGSPYEQYF. The CDR3 DNA reads TGTGCCAGCAGTGACCTACCCGGGTCCCCCTACGAGCAGTACTTC.

The J gene is TRBJ2-3, the V gene TRBV9; D is possibly TRBD1 (5 bases). The CDR3 is 17 residues long. Trimming took 4 bases from V and 1 from J, leaving 19 bases between them. Germline V lookup: CDR1 SGDLS, CDR2 YYNGEE. The CDR3 DNA sequence: TGTGCCAGCAGCCCTGACTGGGCAGGGCTGGGCACAGATACGCAGTATTTT. Protein: CASSPDWAGLGTDTQYF.

CDR3 residues: CASSPTPQQGAGEKLFF. The CDR3 DNA follows: TGTGCCAGCAGCCCCACCCCCCAACAGGGGGCGGGTGAAAAACTGTTTTTT. The chain has TRBV5-4 and TRBJ1-4, with 9 bases matching TRBD1. V shed 4 bases, J shed 7 bases, and the junction held 14 bases outside the gene matches. From germline, CDR1 is SGHNT and CDR2 YYREEE (reference sequence). CDR3 length: 17 amino acids.

V is TRBV3-1 (or the pseudogene TRBV3-2) and J is TRBJ2-7; no reliable D call. The CDR3 consists of 14 residues. Trimming removed 2 bases from V and 2 bases from J, with 10 bases in between. CDR1 and CDR2 from the germline V gene are LGHDT and YNNKEL (reference sequence). CDR3 protein: CASSQQRDTYEQYF. In DNA form, the CDR3 reads TGTGCCAGCAGCCAACAGCGCGATACCTACGAGCAGTACTTC.

This clone was observed once. The chain links TRBV27 to TRBJ2-2; 10 bases are shared with TRBD2. This CDR3 has 18 residues. J lost 4 bases, V lost 7 bases, and 15 bases had no gene match. Germline lookup yields CDR1 MNHEY and CDR2 SMNVEV (reference sequence). DNA for the CDR3: TGTGCCAGCACCCACGGGGCTAGCGGGAGTCGGGCCACCGGGGAGCTGTTTTTT. Protein product: CASTHGASGSRATGELFF.

This chain connects TRBV30 to TRBJ1-1; possible D gene TRBD1, 5 bases. Per germline, CDR1 GTSNPN and CDR2 SVGIG (reference sequence). Trimming took 1 base from V and 11 from J, leaving 11 bases between them. The CDR3 contains 11 residues. The CDR3 sequence: CAWSEDKRAFF. CDR3 DNA sequence: TGTGCCTGGAGTGAGGACAAGCGCGCTTTCTTT.

This clone was counted only a few times. The V and J genes are TRBV19 and TRBJ1-1; perhaps TRBD1 as D (6 bases). CDR1 and CDR2 from the germline V gene are LNHDA and SQIVND (reference sequence). V was shortened by 1 base and J by 6 bases, with 12 bases between the two germline ends. The CDR3 is 14 residues long. The CDR3 DNA follows: TGTGCCAGTAGTATAGTTGTGGGGGCCGCTGAAGCTTTCTTT. Protein: CASSIVVGAAEAFF.

The genes are TRBV28 and TRBJ2-7; D is perhaps TRBD1 (6 bases). The CDR3 is 13 amino acids. CDR1 and CDR2 (germline): MDHEN, SYDVKM. Trimming stripped 8 bases from V and 5 bases from J, with 16 bases between. CDR3 sequence: CASRQAGTDEQYF. For the CDR3, the DNA is TGTGCCAGCCGACAGGCAGGTACCGACGAGCAGTACTTC.

This clone has only a few counts. The chain uses TRBV11-2 and TRBJ2-2, with D possibly matching TRBD2 (5 bases). The CDR3 runs to 19 residues. CDR1 is SGHAT, CDR2 FQNNGV, per germline. V gave up 7 bases and J gave up 1 base, with 25 bases separating them. Here the CDR3 reads CASTLPVFADLKNTGELFF. For the CDR3, the DNA is TGTGCCAGCACACTACCAGTATTCGCGGACTTAAAGAACACCGGGGAGCTGTTTTTT.

This sequence joins TRBV12-3 or TRBV12-4 and TRBJ2-7, with D hard to call. The length of the CDR3 is 13 residues. Trimming pared 6 bases from V and 6 bases from J, leaving 15 bases between. The DNA of the CDR3 is TGTGCCAGCAGGCCCCATGGAGCGATCGAGCAGTACTTC. As protein: CASRPHGAIEQYF.